The rows below give T cell receptor beta chains drawn from one sample of a study of blood T cell repertoires in COVID-19. The protocol was immunoSEQ multiplex PCR, while the TCRdb copy is restricted to in-frame clones and leaves out a portion. Of some 80,000 clones in the sample, 70% to 90% are singletons; the top ten hold 22%. Sequenced material: peripheral blood. The receptors were gathered from a woman at least 80 years old in a cohort sampled during active or convalescent COVID-19. Both conserved end residues are part of each CDR3.

cdr3_aa v_call
CAWSVGGNTEAFF TRBV30
CASSLDWRGGEDEQFF TRBV5-1
CATSRDNSGRQETQYF TRBV15
CASRRQGSMSGNTIYF TRBV5-6
CASSPGWEPSYNEQFF TRBV3-1/TRBV3-2
CAWRKWRTRYVNSPLHF TRBV30
CATSGTGGEKLFF TRBV7-9
CASSFNVQGLRILYF TRBV5-1
CASSLEGYSNQPQHF TRBV27
CASSYSNHKNSLGTDTQYF TRBV6-9
CASSPAGGLNSGNTIYF TRBV18
CSARDRKSTEAFF TRBV20-1
CASSTAGGYTGELFF TRBV11-1
CASSYRGSGRANEQFF TRBV6-5
CASSLGTYTNTEAFF TRBV5-1
CASSSTSGTGNYGYTF TRBV6-2/TRBV6-3
CASSDNPGGLETQYF TRBV6-4
CASSNSKVSDQPQHF TRBV2
CASSPGQGGSYEQYF TRBV7-3
CATSDPRQGSGGYTF TRBV24-1
CASRRVARGLGYTF TRBV5-6
CASRYGNRNTDTQYF TRBV27
CASSFEGLGDEKLFF TRBV7-9
CASSLVPGINEQFF TRBV5-1
CASSISRGQGNGYTF TRBV19
CASSLVGTAFSYEQYF TRBV7-2
CASSLARTTSGREEQFF TRBV5-1
CASSLGTSGRETQYF TRBV5-1
CASSKAGGWEAFF TRBV11-3
CASSSLGSPGANVLTF TRBV13
CSASSSRETQYF TRBV20-1
CASSIRRTEAFF TRBV19